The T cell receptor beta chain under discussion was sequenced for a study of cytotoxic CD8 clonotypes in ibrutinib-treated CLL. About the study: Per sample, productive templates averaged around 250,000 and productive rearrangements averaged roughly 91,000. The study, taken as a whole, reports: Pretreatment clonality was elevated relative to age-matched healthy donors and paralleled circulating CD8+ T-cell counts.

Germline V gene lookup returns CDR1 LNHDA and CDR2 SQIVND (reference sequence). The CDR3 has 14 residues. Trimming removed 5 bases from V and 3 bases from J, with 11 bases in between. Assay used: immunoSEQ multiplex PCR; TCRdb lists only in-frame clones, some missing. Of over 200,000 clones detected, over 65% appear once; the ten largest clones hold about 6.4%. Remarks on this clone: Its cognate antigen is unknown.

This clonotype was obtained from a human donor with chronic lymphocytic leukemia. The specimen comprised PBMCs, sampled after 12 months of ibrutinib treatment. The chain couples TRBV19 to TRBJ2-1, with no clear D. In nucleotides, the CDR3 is TGTGCCAGTAGTCCCACATCGTACTACAATGAGCAGTTCTTC. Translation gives CASSPTSYYNEQFF.